The text below deals with one TCR beta chain. The data originate from a study of blood T cell repertoires in COVID-19. About the research overall: Samples of COVID-19 (acute and convalescent) were obtained from the United States, Italy and Spain. Sources were T cells, B-cell-depleted T cells, or PBMCs; the material itself was cDNA or gDNA.

Per the germline V gene, CDR1 is LNHDA and CDR2 is SQIVND (reference sequence). The CDR3 loop spans 16 amino acids. V shed 8 bases, J shed 0 bases, and the junction held 12 bases outside the gene matches. The authors' processing: Reference gene primer amplification in the assay estimated nucleated cell counts. The table came from immunoSEQ multiplex PCR; TCRdb's copy has only in-frame clones and leaves some out. V, J and clone size are those of that table, while D and trimming were read from the DNA. The sample shows approximately 190,000 clones, approximately 80% of them seen only once. Sequenced: PBMCs or T cells enriched from blood (not recorded which). The sequence was collected from an older woman with acute COVID-19. This rearrangement joins TRBV19 to TRBJ1-1; 7 bases line up with TRBD1. The CDR3 protein is CASLPIGGRMNTEAFF. The CDR3, as DNA: TGTGCCAGTCTGCCCATAGGGGGCCGCATGAACACTGAAGCTTTCTTT.